Listed below are T cell receptor beta chains from one sample, sequenced in a study of early T cells in non-severe SARS-CoV-2 infection. TCRdb re-called the 5' RACE reads with MiXCR, one entry per CDR3 protein. The table lists fewer than 40,000 distinct CDR3 sequences, approximately 7.1% of them singletons. Sequencing was performed on whole blood, taken at baseline. These receptors all stem from an adult who was a healthcare worker with PCR-confirmed SARS-CoV-2 infection or an uninfected control (not recorded which). Each CDR3 is given with its conserved first and last residue. The D gene is left open where the match is weak. Some rows have no size entry. The others give once, few or many, or a class for an expanded clone.

abundance	v_gene	d_gene	j_gene	CDR3aa	CDR3nt
few	TRBV6-5	TRBD1	TRBJ2-7	CASTPAGQGSYEQYF	TGTGCCAGCACCCCGGCAGGACAGGGCTCCTACGAGCAGTACTTC
many	TRBV20-1	.	TRBJ2-7	CSASSVKTYEQYF	TGCAGTGCTAGTAGCGTAAAGACCTACGAGCAGTACTTC
.	TRBV7-9	.	TRBJ2-1	CASSDGTYNEQFF	TGTGCCAGCAGCGACGGTACCTACAATGAGCAGTTCTTC
.	TRBV10-3	TRBD1	TRBJ2-1	CAISAQGASYNEQFF	TGTGCCATCAGTGCACAGGGGGCCTCCTACAATGAGCAGTTCTTC
few	TRBV18	.	TRBJ1-2	CASSPPRGEAYGYTF	TGTGCCAGCTCACCACCCAGGGGTGAGGCTTATGGCTACACCTTC
few	TRBV10-3	TRBD2	TRBJ2-5	CAISGGTSGRETQYF	TGTGCCATCAGTGGGGGGACTAGCGGGAGAGAGACCCAGTACTTC
.	TRBV12-3/TRBV12-4	TRBD2	TRBJ2-1	CASSRSGSLSYNEQFF	TGTGCCAGCAGTAGGAGCGGGAGCCTCTCCTACAATGAGCAGTTCTTC
many	TRBV4-3	TRBD2	TRBJ2-6	CASSQDGVVTSGSGANVLTF	TGCGCCAGCAGCCAAGATGGCGTCGTGACTAGCGGCTCTGGGGCCAACGTCCTGACTTTC
.	TRBV5-4	.	TRBJ2-5	CASSPPGPIKGTQYF	TGTGCCAGCAGCCCACCGGGACCAATAAAGGGGACCCAGTACTTC
.	TRBV10-2	.	TRBJ1-1	CASSRREATEAFF	TGCGCCAGCAGTCGCAGGGAAGCCACTGAAGCTTTCTTT
few	TRBV7-2	.	TRBJ1-1	CASSPYTEAFF	TGTGCCAGCAGCCCGTACACTGAAGCTTTCTTT
many	TRBV7-3	.	TRBJ2-3	CASTFGPTDTQYF	TGTGCCAGCACCTTCGGACCCACAGATACGCAGTATTTT
many	TRBV6-5	TRBD1	TRBJ2-1	CASSRQGSPIGSYNEQFF	TGTGCCAGCAGTAGACAGGGATCGCCCATCGGCTCCTACAATGAGCAGTTCTTC
many	TRBV7-6	TRBD1	TRBJ1-2	CASSLSIGGEGYTF	TGTGCCAGCAGTTTAAGCATAGGGGGCGAAGGCTACACCTTC
few	TRBV3-1	.	TRBJ1-2	CASSQDYGGVWGYTF	TGTGCCAGCAGCCAAGATTACGGGGGCGTTTGGGGCTACACCTTC
many	TRBV27	TRBD2	TRBJ2-7	CASSSGGLSYEQYF	TGTGCCAGCAGTTCGGGGGGACTCTCCTACGAGCAGTACTTC
few	TRBV6-5	.	TRBJ2-2	CASSYSGPRPGELFF	TGTGCCAGCAGTTACTCAGGACCCCGCCCCGGGGAGCTGTTTTTT
few	TRBV9	.	TRBJ2-1	CASSPRLVWQDEQFF	TGTGCCAGCAGCCCCCGACTAGTATGGCAGGATGAGCAGTTCTTC
few	TRBV10-3	.	TRBJ1-5	CAISDRNQPQHF	TGTGCCATCAGCGACAGGAATCAGCCCCAGCATTTT
many	TRBV24-1	.	TRBJ2-1	CATSDPFYNEQFF	TGTGCCACCAGTGATCCCTTCTACAATGAGCAGTTCTTC
few	TRBV10-3	TRBD1	TRBJ1-2	CAISYRDRPPNTYGYTF	TGTGCCATCAGTTACCGGGACAGGCCACCTAATACCTATGGCTACACCTTC
few	TRBV5-6	.	TRBJ2-1	CASSTYRVNNEQFF	TGTGCCAGCAGCACCTACAGGGTAAACAATGAGCAGTTCTTC
many	TRBV27	TRBD2	TRBJ2-1	CASRTSGKSSYNEQFF	TGTGCCAGCAGGACTAGCGGGAAGAGCTCCTACAATGAGCAGTTCTTC
.	TRBV7-9	.	TRBJ2-7	CANSGAGGEQYF	TGTGCCAACAGCGGGGCAGGGGGCGAGCAGTACTTC
few	TRBV7-6	.	TRBJ2-5	CASSLVPRVPGNQETQYF	TGTGCCAGCAGCTTAGTCCCCCGGGTCCCCGGTAACCAAGAGACCCAGTACTTC
few	TRBV12-3/TRBV12-4	TRBD1	TRBJ1-4	CASRSTGSGEKLFF	TGTGCCAGCAGGTCGACAGGGTCGGGGGAAAAACTGTTTTTT
many	TRBV7-9	TRBD1	TRBJ1-4	CASSTYGDSSNEKLFF	TGTGCCAGCAGCACATACGGGGACAGTTCAAATGAAAAACTGTTTTTT
.	TRBV6-2/TRBV6-3	.	TRBJ2-3	CASRGRITDTQYF	TGTGCCAGCAGAGGGCGGATCACAGATACGCAGTATTTT
few	TRBV7-8	.	TRBJ2-2	CASSPQGRGTGELFF	TGTGCCAGCAGCCCACAGGGTCGAGGCACCGGGGAGCTGTTTTTT
many	TRBV5-1	.	TRBJ2-1	CASSLDRGNEQFF	TGCGCCAGCAGCTTGGATCGGGGCAATGAGCAGTTCTTC
many	TRBV20-1	.	TRBJ1-1	CSAREGRAEAFF	TGCAGTGCTAGAGAAGGCAGGGCTGAAGCTTTCTTT
many	TRBV19	.	TRBJ2-2	CASSINFGAVIANTGELFF	TGTGCCAGTAGTATCAACTTTGGGGCCGTTATCGCGAACACCGGGGAGCTGTTTTTT
few	TRBV5-1	.	TRBJ1-5	CASSPDGGNQPQHF	TGCGCCAGCAGCCCTGACGGGGGGAATCAGCCCCAGCATTTT
.	TRBV12-3/TRBV12-4	.	TRBJ1-2	CASSLRDTRYTF	TGTGCCAGCAGTTTGCGGGACACTCGCTACACCTTC
many	TRBV25-1	TRBD1	TRBJ1-6	CASSRTGDSPLHF	TGTGCCAGCAGTAGGACAGGGGATTCACCCCTCCACTTT
many	TRBV14	.	TRBJ2-2	CASSQDFNRPNTGELFF	TGTGCCAGCAGCCAAGATTTCAACAGACCGAACACCGGGGAGCTGTTTTTT
many	TRBV5-5	.	TRBJ2-3	CASRPPGSTSTDTQYF	TGTGCCAGCAGACCCCCGGGGAGCACTAGCACAGATACGCAGTATTTT
.	TRBV7-2	.	TRBJ2-3	CASSLDGLANVDTQYF	TGTGCCAGCAGCTTAGACGGTCTAGCGAATGTGGATACGCAGTATTTT
.	TRBV27	.	TRBJ1-1	CASSRLEDTEVFF	TGTGCCAGCAGTCGACTGGAGGACACTGAAGTTTTCTTT
once	TRBV7-8	.	TRBJ2-5	CASSLASSQETQYF	TGTGCCAGCAGCTTAGCTTCAAGTCAAGAGACCCAGTACTTC
many	TRBV7-6	.	TRBJ2-7	CASSLKEAYEQYF	TGTGCCAGCAGCTTAAAGGAGGCCTACGAGCAGTACTTC
many	TRBV2	.	TRBJ1-5	CASTTGMGNQPQHF	TGTGCCAGCACTACGGGGATGGGAAATCAGCCCCAGCATTTT
many	TRBV20-1	.	TRBJ2-1	CSARAGTNPNEQFF	TGCAGTGCTAGAGCCGGGACAAACCCCAATGAGCAGTTCTTC
.	TRBV10-3	.	TRBJ2-3	CAISGGTSPDTQYF	TGTGCCATCAGTGGGGGAACTAGTCCAGATACGCAGTATTTT
many	TRBV18	.	TRBJ2-1	CASSPVGRLGTYNEQFF	TGTGCCAGCTCACCGGTGGGCCGCCTCGGTACCTACAATGAGCAGTTCTTC
many	TRBV19	TRBD2	TRBJ2-5	CASRREARETQYF	TGTGCCAGTAGACGGGAGGCGCGAGAGACCCAGTACTTC
few	TRBV10-3	.	TRBJ2-6	CAISDGSGANVLTF	TGTGCCATCAGTGACGGCTCTGGGGCCAACGTCCTGACTTTC